Following are 29 T cell receptor beta chains from one sample sequenced in a study of beta chain features in type 1 diabetes. Expressed TCRB transcripts got sequenced, as all isolated RNA was reverse transcribed. TCRdb keeps only in-frame clones here, not all; method: immunoSEQ multiplex PCR. The repertoire consists of about 180,000 clones, with 13% occurring once and the leading ten covering approximately 0.64%. The specimen sequenced was central memory CD4+ T cells from blood. These receptors all come from a woman aged 18-29 years in good health.

The gene calls are TRBV28 and TRBJ1-5; D is possibly TRBD1 (6 bases). CDR3 size: 15 residues. V gave up 6 bases and J gave up 0 bases, with 12 bases separating them. Per the germline V gene, CDR1 is MDHEN and CDR2 is SYDVKM. The CDR3 nucleotides are TGTGCCAGCAGGCCCCCAGGGGTTAGCAATCAGCCCCAGCATTTT. Translated, it gives CASRPPGVSNQPQHF.

The genes are TRBV5-6 and TRBJ2-7; 11 positions agree with TRBD2. The germline V gene encodes CDR1 SGHDT and CDR2 YYEEEE. This CDR3 comprises 16 residues. V trimming: 4 bases; J trimming: 4 bases; junction bases outside the gene matches: 10. CDR3 region: CASSPPSSGRMYEQYF. CDR3 bases: TGTGCCAGCAGCCCCCCCTCTAGCGGGAGGATGTACGAGCAGTACTTC. The complete variable domain, with remaining parts taken from reference TRBV5-6 and TRBJ2-7, reads DAGVTQSPTHLIKTRGQQVTLRCSPKSGHDTVSWYQQALGQGPQFIFQYYEEEERQRGNFPDRFSGHQFPNYSSELNVNALLLGDSALYLCASSPPSSGRMYEQYFGPGTRLTVT.

The CDR3 loop reads CASSPSLQGWTEAFF. The CDR3 DNA is TGTGCCAGCTCACCATCATTACAGGGTTGGACTGAAGCTTTCTTT. The gene calls are TRBV18 and TRBJ1-1; possibly TRBD1 for D (6 bases). V dropped 2 bases and J dropped 5 bases, with 15 bases sitting between them. Germline CDR1 reads KGHSH; CDR2 reads LQKENI. There are 15 residues in the CDR3.

The chain has TRBV29-1 and TRBJ2-1, with TRBD2 identical over 10 bases. Trimming cost V 6 bases and J 8 bases; bases outside gene matches: 4. Germline lookup yields CDR1 SQVTM and CDR2 ANQGSEA. This CDR3 has 12 amino acids. The CDR3 is CSVAGGPHEQFF. In DNA form, the CDR3 reads TGCAGCGTAGCGGGAGGGCCCCATGAGCAGTTCTTC.

The chain is built from TRBV2 and TRBJ2-3; D perhaps matches TRBD2 (5 bases). The CDR3 extends over 12 amino acids. Per germline, CDR1 SNHLY and CDR2 FYNNEI. The V and J ends lost 6 bases and 2 bases respectively, with 6 bases between them. Here the CDR3 reads CASSGNTDTQYF. The CDR3 nucleotides are TGTGCCAGCAGCGGGAACACAGATACGCAGTATTTT.

The rearrangement uses TRBV7-9 and TRBJ2-7, with D maybe TRBD2 (6 bases). The CDR3 totals 15 residues. From germline, CDR1 is SEHNR and CDR2 FQNEAQ (reference sequence). With 1 base removed from V and 7 bases from J, the gap between germline ends came to 17 bases. This CDR3 reads CASSLVRPAGSEQYF. The CDR3 nucleotides read TGTGCCAGCAGCTTAGTTCGGCCGGCGGGGTCGGAGCAGTACTTC.

The chain carries TRBV2 and TRBJ1-2, with D unresolved. This CDR3 comprises 14 residues. Trimming took 2 bases from V and 4 from J, leaving 11 bases between them. Germline values: CDR1 SNHLY, CDR2 FYNNEI. This chain's CDR3 is CASSELGMTYGYTF. The CDR3 nucleotides read TGTGCCAGCAGTGAACTAGGCATGACCTATGGCTACACCTTC.

The V gene is TRBV2, the J gene TRBJ2-1, with TRBD2 matching 7 bases. Germline V gene lookup returns CDR1 SNHLY and CDR2 FYNNEI. The CDR3 is 15 amino acids. Losses at the gene ends were 6 bases for V and 3 bases for J; bases not matched to a gene: 8. The CDR3 sequence is CASRKRDLDYNEQFF. CDR3 bases: TGTGCCAGCAGAAAGCGGGACCTGGACTACAATGAGCAGTTCTTC.

V usage is TRBV7-2 and J usage is TRBJ2-7, with D maybe TRBD1 (6 bases). The ends were cut back, 4 bases at V and 6 bases at J, with 13 bases in the middle. The CDR3 is 13 residues long. CDR1 and CDR2 (germline): SGHTA, FQGNSA. The CDR3 coding sequence is TGTGCCAGCAGCTCAGAACAGGGTTTCGAGCAGTACTTC. Its translation is CASSSEQGFEQYF.

This clone has only a few counts. The rearrangement links TRBV15 to TRBJ2-5; perhaps TRBD2 as D (7 bases). CDR1 and CDR2 from the germline V gene are LNHNV and YYDKDF (reference sequence). CDR3 length: 18 amino acids. V lost 0 bases to trimming and J lost 5 bases, with 22 bases between them. CDR3 bases: TGTGCCACCAGCAGAGATCGGTCGGGGGGCGCGTTAGGGGAGACCCAGTACTTC. The encoded protein is CATSRDRSGGALGETQYF. Full variable domain (missing parts from reference TRBV15 and TRBJ2-5): DAMVIQNPRYQVTQFGKPVTLSCSQTLNHNVMYWYQQKSSQAPKLLFHYYDKDFNNEADTPDNFQSRRPNTSFCFLDIRSPGLGDTAMYLCATSRDRSGGALGETQYFGPGTRLLVL.

This clone was counted only a few times. V and J are TRBV29-1 and TRBJ1-1; maybe TRBD1 (6 bases). This CDR3 has 13 amino acids. V gave up 4 bases and J gave up 0 bases, with 9 bases separating them. The V gene's germline CDR1 is SQVTM and CDR2 ANQGSEA. CDR3 nucleotides: TGCAGCGTTGGGCAGGGGCTGAACACTGAAGCTTTCTTT. Encoded protein: CSVGQGLNTEAFF. Full variable domain (remainder filled in from reference TRBV29-1 and TRBJ1-1): SAVISQKPSRDICQRGTSLTIQCQVDSQVTMMFWYRQQPGQSLTLIATANQGSEATYESGFVIDKFPISRPNLTFSTLTVSNMSPEDSSIYLCSVGQGLNTEAFFGQGTRLTVV.

The rearrangement uses TRBV28 and TRBJ2-7; D not certain. Germline V CDR1 and CDR2: MDHEN, SYDVKM. The length of the CDR3 is 14 residues. V was clipped by 3 bases and J by 4 bases, with 13 bases between them. The CDR3 DNA reads TGTGCCAGCAGTTTGAGCGCAGCCCCATACGAGCAGTACTTC. Residues: CASSLSAAPYEQYF.

V is TRBV30 and J is TRBJ2-5, with a tentative D call TRBD1 (5 bases). The germline V gene has CDR1 GTSNPN and CDR2 SVGIG (reference sequence). The CDR3 totals 10 residues. CDR3 sequence: CAGAQETQYF. In DNA, the CDR3 is TGTGCAGGGGCACAAGAGACCCAGTACTTC. Based on the CDR3 plus reference TRBV30 and TRBJ2-5, the full variable domain is SQTIHQWPATLVQPVGSPLSLECTVEGTSNPNLYWYRQAAGRGLQLLFYSVGIGQISSEVPQNLSASRPQDRQFILSSKKLLLSDSGFYLCAGAQETQYFGPGTRLLVL.

The rearrangement links TRBV29-1 to TRBJ2-1, with a tentative D call TRBD1 (5 bases). From germline, CDR1 is SQVTM and CDR2 ANQGSEA. CDR3 length: 15 residues. The V end lost 3 bases, the J end lost 7 bases, and 19 bases lay between the germline ends. CDR3 coding DNA: TGCAGCGTTGACGGCTCGACAGCCGTTTCTAATGAGCAGTTCTTC. This sequence encodes CSVDGSTAVSNEQFF.

This chain uses TRBV7-9 with TRBJ1-5, with D possibly matching TRBD1 (6 bases). V dropped 6 bases and J dropped 6 bases, with 12 bases sitting between them. The CDR3 totals 13 residues. CDR1 is SEHNR, CDR2 FQNEAQ, per germline (reference sequence). The DNA of the CDR3 is TGTGCCAGCAGTCCCGGACAGACTCAGCCCCAGCATTTT. Protein: CASSPGQTQPQHF.

The genes are TRBV7-2 and TRBJ1-1, with D perhaps TRBD1 (5 bases). CDR3 length: 13 residues. With 2 bases removed from V and 1 base from J, the gap between germline ends came to 5 bases. The germline V gene encodes CDR1 SGHTA and CDR2 FQGNSA. The CDR3 DNA follows: TGTGCCAGCAGCTTAAGGGGGAACACTGAAGCTTTCTTT. Its protein product is CASSLRGNTEAFF. The whole variable domain, filled in from reference TRBV7-2 and TRBJ1-1, reads GAGVSQSPSNKVTEKGKDVELRCDPISGHTALYWYRQSLGQGLEFLIYFQGNSAPDKSGLPSDRFSAERTGGSVSTLTIQRTQQEDSAVYLCASSLRGNTEAFFGQGTRLTVV.

Only a few counts were recorded for this clone. The CDR3 is CASRYGTATYEQYF. CDR3 nucleotide sequence: TGTGCCAGCAGGTACGGGACAGCGACCTACGAGCAGTACTTC. The chain links TRBV6-5 to TRBJ2-7; 7 positions match TRBD1. V was pared by 6 bases and J by 2 bases, with 7 bases of the junction left unmatched. This CDR3 is 14 amino acids long. Germline V gene data show CDR1 as MNHEY and CDR2 as SVGAGI.

V and J are TRBV6-5 and TRBJ2-7; a weak D match, TRBD2 (6 bases). The germline V and J ends were trimmed by 6 bases and 7 bases, with 16 bases remaining between them. This CDR3 contains 13 residues. Germline CDR1 MNHEY, CDR2 SVGAGI. For the CDR3, the DNA is TGTGCCAGCAGGGGTAGCGGATCTCCGGAGCAGTACTTC. Protein product: CASRGSGSPEQYF.

The chain uses TRBV14 and TRBJ2-1; 8 nucleotides agree with TRBD2. Trimming cost V 1 base and J 10 bases; bases outside gene matches: 9. CDR3 length equals 15 residues. Per germline, CDR1 SGHDN and CDR2 FVKESK. CDR3 in amino acids: CASSQVDGRAEEQFF. In DNA, the CDR3 is TGTGCCAGCAGCCAAGTCGACGGGAGGGCGGAGGAGCAGTTCTTC. Together with reference TRBV14 and TRBJ2-1, the CDR3 gives the full variable domain: EAGVTQFPSHSVIEKGQTVTLRCDPISGHDNLYWYRRVMGKEIKFLLHFVKESKQDESGMPNNRFLAERTGGTYSTLKVQPAELEDSGVYFCASSQVDGRAEEQFFGPGTRLTVL.

V gene TRBV5-1 combines with J gene TRBJ2-7; TRBD2 matches 12 bases. The CDR3 totals 16 residues. The germline CDR1 and CDR2 sequences are SGHRS and YFSETQ. V dropped 4 bases and J dropped 2; count of bases not matched to a gene: 7. The CDR3 bases are TGCGCCAGCAGCCCTCAACTAGCGGGAGGTCCCTACGAGCAGTACTTC. Translated, it gives CASSPQLAGGPYEQYF.

The chain employs TRBV28 and TRBJ2-7, with a possible D match to TRBD2 (7 bases). V was trimmed by 7 bases and J by 3 bases, leaving 19 bases between them. The germline V gene encodes CDR1 MDHEN and CDR2 SYDVKM. This CDR3 has 15 amino acids. This CDR3 reads CASTPGVAGLYEQYF. The CDR3 DNA reads TGTGCCAGCACTCCAGGGGTAGCGGGCCTCTACGAGCAGTACTTC.

This chain connects TRBV5-8 to TRBJ2-5; D is unresolved. Deletions cut 4 bases from V and 7 bases from J, with 11 bases between. The CDR3 extends over 12 amino acids. The germline V gene encodes CDR1 SGHTS and CDR2 YDEGEE. In nucleotides, the CDR3 is TGTGCCAGCAGCCTACCCCTGGTGACCCAGTACTTC. It is translated as CASSLPLVTQYF.

The J gene is TRBJ2-7, the V gene TRBV5-1; 8 nucleotides align to TRBD1. CDR3 length: 14 residues. In germline, CDR1 is SGHRS, CDR2 YFSETQ. V lost 2 bases, J lost 1 base, and 2 bases stayed unmatched. In DNA, the CDR3 is TGCGCCAGCAGCTTCCGGGACAGGTCCTACGAGCAGTACTTC. It is translated as CASSFRDRSYEQYF.

J is TRBJ1-1 and V is TRBV28; no clear D. Per the germline V gene, CDR1 is MDHEN and CDR2 is SYDVKM. Trimming pared 9 bases from V and 1 base from J, leaving 15 bases between. This CDR3 comprises 14 residues. CDR3 loop: CASRGSSSNTEAFF. The DNA of the CDR3 is TGTGCCAGTCGAGGGAGTTCTTCGAACACTGAAGCTTTCTTT.

V and J are TRBV9 and TRBJ2-5; tentatively, D is TRBD2 (6 bases). The ends were cut back, 4 bases at V and 1 base at J, with 14 bases in the middle. The CDR3 spans 15 residues. Looked up from germline, CDR1 is SGDLS and CDR2 is YYNGEE. CDR3 sequence (DNA): TGTGCCAGCAGCCTTGCCGGGGACTCCCAAGAGACCCAGTACTTC. Translation gives CASSLAGDSQETQYF.

This clone has more than one count but fewer than ten. Other DNA variants within this sample encode the same CDR3. V usage is TRBV9 and J usage is TRBJ2-5; TRBD1 might be the D (5 bases). Germline CDR1 reads SGDLS; CDR2 reads YYNGEE. The CDR3 is 14 residues long. Trimming cost V 0 bases and J 5 bases, with 11 bases left between them. For the CDR3, the DNA is TGTGCCAGCAGCGTAGGCAGGGCTGGCGAGACCCAGTACTTC. The encoded protein is CASSVGRAGETQYF. The full variable domain, completed using reference TRBV9 and TRBJ2-5, is DSGVTQTPKHLITATGQRVTLRCSPRSGDLSVYWYQQSLDQGLQFLIQYYNGEERAKGNILERFSAQQFPDLHSELNLSSLELGDSALYFCASSVGRAGETQYFGPGTRLLVL.

The chain links TRBV11-3 to TRBJ2-6; possibly TRBD1 for D (5 bases). V lost 0 bases and J 0 bases, leaving 15 bases between the germline ends. Germline CDR1 reads SGHNT; CDR2 reads YENEEA. The CDR3 covers 19 residues. For the CDR3, the DNA is TGTGCCAGCAGCTTAGAACGGCGACAGTCTTTCTCTGGGGCCAACGTCCTGACTTTC. Translated, it gives CASSLERRQSFSGANVLTF.

This clone was seen a handful of times. The chain is built from TRBV18 and TRBJ1-2, with a possible D match to TRBD1 (5 bases). The CDR3 is 15 amino acids. From germline, CDR1 is KGHSH and CDR2 LQKENI. V lost 2 bases, J lost 8 bases, and 18 bases lay in between. The CDR3 bases are TGTGCCAGCTCACCAATGAGGGGAGGTCGGAACGGCTACACCTTC. Translated: CASSPMRGGRNGYTF.

This clone was detected a few times. V is TRBV6-6 and J is TRBJ1-2; 10 nucleotides match TRBD1. Germline V lookup: CDR1 MNHNY, CDR2 SVGAGI (reference sequence). The CDR3 totals 14 residues. The J segment lost 2 bases and the V segment lost 5 bases, leaving 2 bases of the junction unmatched. The CDR3 here is CASSPGQGNYGYTF. CDR3 DNA sequence: TGTGCCAGCAGTCCGGGACAGGGGAACTATGGCTACACCTTC.